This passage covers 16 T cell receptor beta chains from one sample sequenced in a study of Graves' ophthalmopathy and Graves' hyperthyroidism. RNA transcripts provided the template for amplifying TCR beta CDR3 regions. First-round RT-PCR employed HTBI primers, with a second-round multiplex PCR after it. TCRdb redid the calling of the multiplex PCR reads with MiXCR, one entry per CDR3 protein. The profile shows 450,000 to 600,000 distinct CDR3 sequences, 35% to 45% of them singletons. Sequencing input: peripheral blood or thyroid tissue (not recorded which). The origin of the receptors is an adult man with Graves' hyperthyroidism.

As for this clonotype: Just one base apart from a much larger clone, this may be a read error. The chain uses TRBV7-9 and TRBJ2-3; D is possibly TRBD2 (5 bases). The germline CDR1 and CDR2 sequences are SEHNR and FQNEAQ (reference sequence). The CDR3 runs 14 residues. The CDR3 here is CASGLGSLTDTQYF. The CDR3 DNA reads TGTGCCAGCGGCTTAGGGAGTCTCACAGATACGCAGTATTTT. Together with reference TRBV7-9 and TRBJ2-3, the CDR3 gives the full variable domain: DTGVSQNPRHKITKRGQNVTFRCDPISEHNRLYWYRQTLGQGPEFLTYFQNEAQLEKSRLLSDRFSAERPKGSFSTLEIQRTEQGDSAMYLCASGLGSLTDTQYFGPGTRLTVL.

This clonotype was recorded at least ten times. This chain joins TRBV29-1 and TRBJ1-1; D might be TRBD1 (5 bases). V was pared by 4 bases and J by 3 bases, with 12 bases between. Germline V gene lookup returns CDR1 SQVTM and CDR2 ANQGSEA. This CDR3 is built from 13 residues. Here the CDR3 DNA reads TGCAGCGTTGCTGGCGGACAATACACTGAAGCTTTCTTT. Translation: CSVAGGQYTEAFF. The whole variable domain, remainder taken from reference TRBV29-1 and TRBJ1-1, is SAVISQKPSRDICQRGTSLTIQCQVDSQVTMMFWYRQQPGQSLTLIATANQGSEATYESGFVIDKFPISRPNLTFSTLTVSNMSPEDSSIYLCSVAGGQYTEAFFGQGTRLTVV.

The DNA of the CDR3 is TGTGCCAGCAGCTCTACGGGACAGGCGGTACACGAGCAGTACTTC. The encoded protein is CASSSTGQAVHEQYF. V is TRBV7-9 and J is TRBJ2-7; 8 bases fit TRBD1. Germline V lookup: CDR1 SEHNR, CDR2 FQNEAQ (reference sequence). V was pared by 4 bases and J by 5 bases, with 10 bases of the junction left unmatched. The CDR3 is 15 amino acids.

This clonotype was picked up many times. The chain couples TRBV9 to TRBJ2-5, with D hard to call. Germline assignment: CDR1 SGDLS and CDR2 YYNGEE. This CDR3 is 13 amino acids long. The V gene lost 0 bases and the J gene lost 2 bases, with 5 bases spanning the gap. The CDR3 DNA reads TGTGCCAGCAGCGTAGCCGGGCAAGAGACCCAGTACTTC. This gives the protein CASSVAGQETQYF.

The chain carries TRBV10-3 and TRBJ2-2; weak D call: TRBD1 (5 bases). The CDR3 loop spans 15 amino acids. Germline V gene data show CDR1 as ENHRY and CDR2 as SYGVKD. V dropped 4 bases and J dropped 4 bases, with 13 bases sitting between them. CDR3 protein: CAISAVRVGTGELFF. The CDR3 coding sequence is TGTGCCATCAGTGCCGTCAGGGTGGGCACCGGGGAGCTGTTTTTT.

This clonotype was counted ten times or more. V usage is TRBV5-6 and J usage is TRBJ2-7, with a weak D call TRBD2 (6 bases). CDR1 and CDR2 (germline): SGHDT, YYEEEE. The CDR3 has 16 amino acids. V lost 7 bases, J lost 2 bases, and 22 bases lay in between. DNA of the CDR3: TGTGCCAGCTTAAAACTGGGACGTCGGGAGACCTACGAGCAGTACTTC. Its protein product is CASLKLGRRETYEQYF. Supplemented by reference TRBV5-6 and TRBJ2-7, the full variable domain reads DAGVTQSPTHLIKTRGQQVTLRCSPKSGHDTVSWYQQALGQGPQFIFQYYEEEERQRGNFPDRFSGHQFPNYSSELNVNALLLGDSALYLCASLKLGRRETYEQYFGPGTRLTVT.

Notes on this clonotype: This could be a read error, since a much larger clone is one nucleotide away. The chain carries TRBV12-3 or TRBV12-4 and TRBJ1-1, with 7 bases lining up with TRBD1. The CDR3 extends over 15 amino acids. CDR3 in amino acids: CASGLVQGMNTEAFF. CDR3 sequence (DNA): TGTGCTAGTGGTTTGGTACAGGGGATGAACACTGAAGCTTTCTTT.

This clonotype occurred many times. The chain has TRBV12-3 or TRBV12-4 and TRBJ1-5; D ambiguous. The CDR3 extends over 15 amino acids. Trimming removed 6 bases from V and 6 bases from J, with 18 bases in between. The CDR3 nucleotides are TGTGCCAGCAGCTTCGCGGGGTTAGAGGGTCAGCCCCAGCATTTT. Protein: CASSFAGLEGQPQHF.

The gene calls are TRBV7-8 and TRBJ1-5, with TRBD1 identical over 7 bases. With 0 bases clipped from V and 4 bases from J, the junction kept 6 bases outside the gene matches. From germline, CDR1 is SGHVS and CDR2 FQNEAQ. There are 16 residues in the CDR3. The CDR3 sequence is CASSLASYRGNQPQHF. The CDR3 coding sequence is TGTGCCAGCAGCTTAGCGTCGTACAGGGGAAATCAGCCCCAGCATTTT.

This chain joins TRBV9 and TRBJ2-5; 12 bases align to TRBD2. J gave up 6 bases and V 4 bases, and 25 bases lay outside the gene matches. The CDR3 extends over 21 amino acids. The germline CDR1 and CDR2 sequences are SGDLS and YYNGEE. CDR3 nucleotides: TGTGCCAGCAGCCAAGATCTCCCCTTGTCTAGCGGGGGGGCCTCGCATCAGACCCAGTACTTC. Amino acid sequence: CASSQDLPLSSGGASHQTQYF.

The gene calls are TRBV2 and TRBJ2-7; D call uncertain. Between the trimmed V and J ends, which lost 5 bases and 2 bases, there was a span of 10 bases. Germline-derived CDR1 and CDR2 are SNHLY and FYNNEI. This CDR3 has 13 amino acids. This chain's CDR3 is CASSITAPYEQYF. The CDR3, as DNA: TGTGCCAGCAGTATAACAGCTCCCTACGAGCAGTACTTC.

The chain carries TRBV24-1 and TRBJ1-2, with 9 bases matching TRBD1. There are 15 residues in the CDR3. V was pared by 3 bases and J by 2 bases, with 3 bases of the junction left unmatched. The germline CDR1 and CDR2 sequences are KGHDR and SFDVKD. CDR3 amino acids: CATSDIDRGNYGYTF. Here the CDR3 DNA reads TGTGCCACCAGTGATATCGACAGGGGGAACTATGGCTACACCTTC.

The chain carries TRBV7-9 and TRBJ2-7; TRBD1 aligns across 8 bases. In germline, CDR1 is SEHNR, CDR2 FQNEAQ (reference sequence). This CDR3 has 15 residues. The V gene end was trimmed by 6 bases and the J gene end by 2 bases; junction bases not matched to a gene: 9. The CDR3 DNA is TGTGCCAGCAGTGAAACGGCAGGGGGCCCCTACGAGCAGTACTTC. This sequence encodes CASSETAGGPYEQYF.

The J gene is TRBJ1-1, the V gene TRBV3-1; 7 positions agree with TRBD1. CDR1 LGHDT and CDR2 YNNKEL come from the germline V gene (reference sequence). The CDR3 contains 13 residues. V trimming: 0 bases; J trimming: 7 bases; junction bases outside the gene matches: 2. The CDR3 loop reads CASSQEWDSEAFF. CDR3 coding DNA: TGTGCCAGCAGCCAAGAGTGGGACAGTGAAGCTTTCTTT.

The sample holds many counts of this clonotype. The CDR3 here is CASSDTFPDQETQYF. CDR3 bases: TGTGCCAGCAGTGACACTTTTCCGGACCAAGAGACCCAGTACTTC. The chain recombines TRBV2 with TRBJ2-5, with unresolved D. CDR1 SNHLY and CDR2 FYNNEI come from the germline V gene. This CDR3 region has 15 residues. V was clipped by 3 bases and J by 0 bases, with 11 bases between them. Drawing the rest from reference TRBV2 and TRBJ2-5, the complete variable domain is EPEVTQTPSHQVTQMGQEVILRCVPISNHLYFYWYRQILGQKVEFLVSFYNNEISEKSEIFDDQFSVERPDGSNFTLKIRSTKLEDSAMYFCASSDTFPDQETQYFGPGTRLLVL.

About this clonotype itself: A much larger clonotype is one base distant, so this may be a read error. The chain's CDR3 is CAISPGQGIMNTEAFF. DNA of the CDR3: TGTGCCATCAGTCCAGGACAAGGTATTATGAACACTGAAGCTTTCTTT. This sequence joins TRBV10-3 and TRBJ1-1; TRBD1 is a possible D gene (5 bases). V lost 5 bases and J 0 bases, leaving 16 bases between the germline ends. The germline V gene encodes CDR1 ENHRY and CDR2 SYGVKD. The CDR3 length is 16 residues.